The 25 T cell receptor beta chains below were found in one sample sequenced in a study of T cell responses to AZD1222 COVID-19 vaccine (dated by TCRdb to the early 2020s). The time point label of this sample denotes: baseline before first vaccination. Preparation of the library involved the immunoSEQ multiplex PCR assay. TCRdb stores this immuneACCESS table with in-frame sequences only. Part of the clones is absent; in the studies checked, under half of the shortfall reflects unresolved V genes, and no reason is known for the rest. The sample data list fewer than 150,000 clones, and 75% to 90% of these were observed just once. The ten largest clonotypes hold about 1.5% of the sample. This material consisted of peripheral blood, taken on day 0 of AZD1222 vaccination. These receptors all come from an adult in good health.

The V and J genes are TRBV4-3 and TRBJ1-2; D call uncertain. V was clipped by 4 bases and J by 11 bases, with 23 bases between them. Per germline, CDR1 LGHNA and CDR2 YSLEER. The CDR3 loop spans 15 amino acids. The CDR3 spells CASSPSPPATGVYTF. The CDR3 DNA sequence: TGCGCCAGCAGCCCCTCTCCCCCGGCGACCGGGGTATACACCTTC.

This rearrangement joins TRBV11-3 to TRBJ2-7; 10 nucleotides line up with TRBD1. The V gene end was trimmed by 5 bases and the J gene end by 4 bases; junction bases not matched to a gene: 8. Germline V gene sequence: CDR1 SGHNT, CDR2 YENEEA. This CDR3 contains 15 residues. The CDR3 DNA follows: TGTGCCAGCAGCGCAAGGGGGGGACAGGGGTACGAGCAGTACTTC. Translation: CASSARGGQGYEQYF.

With respect to this clone: The sample has other DNA sequences that encode this CDR3 too. The rearrangement uses TRBV7-2 and TRBJ1-5; D unresolved. The CDR3 loop spans 13 amino acids. V lost 4 bases and J lost 2, with 6 bases in between. Germline V gene data show CDR1 as SGHTA and CDR2 as FQGNSA. This CDR3 reads CASSSRGNQPQHF. The CDR3 bases are TGTGCCAGCAGCTCGAGGGGCAATCAGCCCCAGCATTTT.

This clone was counted only a few times. The genes are TRBV9 and TRBJ1-2, with D tentatively TRBD1 (6 bases). The germline V gene encodes CDR1 SGDLS and CDR2 YYNGEE. Trimming left V 5 bases short and J 2 bases short, with 10 bases between. CDR3 size: 13 residues. CDR3 sequence: CASSTGTNYGYTF. CDR3 nucleotides: TGTGCCAGCAGTACGGGGACAAACTATGGCTACACCTTC. The full variable domain, in which reference TRBV9 and TRBJ1-2 provide the parts outside the CDR3, is DSGVTQTPKHLITATGQRVTLRCSPRSGDLSVYWYQQSLDQGLQFLIQYYNGEERAKGNILERFSAQQFPDLHSELNLSSLELGDSALYFCASSTGTNYGYTFGSGTRLTVV.

This clone was observed a single time. The chain links TRBV2 to TRBJ2-7, with TRBD1 matching over 7 bases. Germline trimming cut 6 bases from V and 4 bases from J; bases unmatched to any gene: 6. CDR3 size: 13 residues. CDR1 is SNHLY, CDR2 FYNNEI, per germline. The CDR3: CASSTGQLYEQYF. The CDR3 region has the DNA TGTGCCAGCAGCACGGGACAGTTATACGAGCAGTACTTC.

In its sample, this clone was seen a few times. The chain has TRBV19 and TRBJ2-7, with 8 bases lining up with TRBD1. CDR1 and CDR2 (germline): LNHDA, SQIVND (reference sequence). This CDR3 contains 15 residues. V trimming: 6 bases; J trimming: 0 bases; junction bases outside the gene matches: 7. DNA for the CDR3: TGTGCCAGTAGGGCCGACAGGGGAGGCTCCTACGAGCAGTACTTC. Amino acid sequence: CASRADRGGSYEQYF. The full variable domain, in which reference TRBV19 and TRBJ2-7 provide the parts outside the CDR3, is DGGITQSPKYLFRKEGQNVTLSCEQNLNHDAMYWYRQDPGQGLRLIYYSQIVNDFQKGDIAEGYSVSREKKESFPLTVTSAQKNPTAFYLCASRADRGGSYEQYFGPGTRLTVT.

The V and J genes are TRBV9 and TRBJ1-1; D might be TRBD1 (6 bases). Trimming took 3 bases from V and 2 from J, leaving 8 bases between them. The CDR3 contains 13 residues. Germline loops: CDR1 SGDLS, CDR2 YYNGEE. CDR3 residues: CASSAQGNTEAFF. The CDR3 DNA reads as TGTGCCAGCAGCGCACAGGGTAACACTGAAGCTTTCTTT.

The V call is TRBV13, the J call TRBJ2-7; D is uncertain. Germline assignment: CDR1 PRHDT and CDR2 FYEKMQ (reference sequence). The CDR3 is 12 residues long. Trimming removed 7 bases at V and 6 bases at J, with 13 bases between. CDR3 sequence: CASNEASGEQYF. In nucleotides, the CDR3 is TGTGCCAGCAACGAGGCTTCGGGCGAGCAGTACTTC. The variable domain in full, completed from reference TRBV13 and TRBJ2-7, reads AAGVIQSPRHLIKEKRETATLKCYPIPRHDTVYWYQQGPGQDPQFLISFYEKMQSDKGSIPDRFSAQQFSDYHSELNMSSLELGDSALYFCASNEASGEQYFGPGTRLTVT.

The chain is built from TRBV6-4 and TRBJ2-2; D call uncertain. V was shortened by 7 bases and J by 7 bases, with 16 bases between the two germline ends. Germline V gene data show CDR1 as MRHNA and CDR2 as SNTAGT. The CDR3 extends over 14 amino acids. The CDR3 DNA reads TGTGCCAGCACCCTGTCGCGGCGGAGCGGGGAGCTGTTTTTT. This translates into CASTLSRRSGELFF.

CDR3 protein: CASSFPITGELFF. In DNA, the CDR3 is TGTGCCAGCAGCTTCCCGATCACCGGGGAGCTGTTTTTT. The gene calls are TRBV5-6 and TRBJ2-2; D is ambiguous. Trimming shortened V by 2 bases and J by 4 bases, and 6 bases separated the two germline ends. This CDR3 has 13 residues. Germline CDR1 reads SGHDT; CDR2 reads YYEEEE.

This rearrangement joins TRBV5-1 to TRBJ2-5; 11 nucleotides line up with TRBD2. CDR1 and CDR2 from the germline V gene are SGHRS and YFSETQ. The trim removed 3 bases at V and 1 base at J, leaving 2 bases unmatched. The CDR3 sequence is 15 residues long. This CDR3 is CASSYSGGVQETQYF. In DNA form, the CDR3 reads TGCGCCAGCAGCTATAGCGGGGGGGTCCAAGAGACCCAGTACTTC.

V usage is TRBV18 and J usage is TRBJ1-6; unclear D gene. CDR1 is KGHSH, CDR2 LQKENI, per germline. Trimming left V 2 bases short and J 6 bases short, with 14 bases between. The CDR3 runs 16 residues. The chain's CDR3 is CASSPSVGATNSPLHF. The CDR3 nucleotides are TGTGCCAGCTCACCATCAGTGGGAGCCACTAATTCACCCCTCCACTTT.

The J gene is TRBJ1-6, the V gene TRBV7-2; no definite D call. CDR3 length: 16 amino acids. V lost 7 bases and J 0 bases, leaving 13 bases between the germline ends. Germline lookup yields CDR1 SGHTA and CDR2 FQGNSA. DNA of the CDR3: TGTGCCAGCAACTCTCAACAGAGCTCCTATAATTCACCCCTCCACTTT. Protein sequence: CASNSQQSSYNSPLHF.

V and J are TRBV3-1 (or the pseudogene TRBV3-2) and TRBJ1-2; 10 bases agree with TRBD1. Germline V lookup: CDR1 LGHDT, CDR2 YNNKEL (reference sequence). CDR3 length equals 16 residues. V shed 0 bases and J 0 bases; nucleotides not matched to a gene: 1. The CDR3 here is CASSQEGTGANYGYTF. For the CDR3, the DNA is TGTGCCAGCAGCCAAGAGGGGACAGGGGCTAACTATGGCTACACCTTC.

The chain links TRBV6-1 to TRBJ2-2, with 9 bases lining up with TRBD2. The CDR3 covers 16 residues. CDR1 is MNHNS, CDR2 SASEGT, per germline. J lost 7 bases, V lost 2 bases, and 8 bases had no gene match. The CDR3 protein is CASSEHPSGDFGELFF. The DNA of the CDR3 is TGTGCCAGCAGTGAACATCCTAGCGGGGATTTCGGGGAGCTGTTTTTT.

The V and J genes are TRBV6-6 and TRBJ2-3; 9 nucleotides align to TRBD1. Germline trimming cut 5 bases from V and 5 bases from J; bases unmatched to any gene: 11. The CDR3 consists of 16 residues. Germline CDR1 reads MNHNY; CDR2 reads SVGAGI (reference sequence). This CDR3 is CASSNRGTGLIDTQYF. The CDR3 nucleotides read TGTGCCAGCAGTAACCGTGGGACAGGGCTTATAGATACGCAGTATTTT.

The CDR3, as DNA: TGTGCCAGCAGCAATAGCGGGGGGGCGGTCGAGCAGTACTTC. This codes for CASSNSGGAVEQYF. V and J are TRBV5-4 and TRBJ2-7; 11 bases agree with TRBD2. The CDR3 totals 14 residues. Germline lookup yields CDR1 SGHNT and CDR2 YYREEE (reference sequence). V lost 4 bases to trimming and J lost 6 bases; unmatched junction nucleotides: 6.

This chain uses TRBV7-9 with TRBJ1-5, with D tentatively TRBD1 (6 bases). Germline values: CDR1 SEHNR, CDR2 FQNEAQ (reference sequence). The CDR3 has 14 amino acids. Trimming stripped 4 bases from V and 6 bases from J, with 13 bases between. The CDR3 reads CASSSQGFVQPQHF. The CDR3 DNA sequence: TGTGCCAGCAGCTCACAGGGTTTCGTTCAGCCCCAGCATTTT.

The CDR3 reads CASSLGRGSYGYTF. CDR3 nucleotide sequence: TGTGCCAGCAGCTTGGGACGGGGGTCCTATGGCTACACCTTC. The chain uses TRBV5-8 and TRBJ1-2; D possibly corresponds to TRBD1 (5 bases). Trimming pared 0 bases from V and 4 bases from J, leaving 10 bases between. Germline V gives CDR1 SGHTS, CDR2 YDEGEE. CDR3 size: 14 residues. Full variable domain (missing parts from reference TRBV5-8 and TRBJ1-2): EAGVTQSPTHLIKTRGQQATLRCSPISGHTSVYWYQQALGLGLQFLLWYDEGEERNRGNFPPRFSGRQFPNYSSELNVNALELEDSALYLCASSLGRGSYGYTFGSGTRLTVV.

This clone was observed a handful of times. The chain combines TRBV3-1 (or the pseudogene TRBV3-2) with TRBJ2-7; D may be TRBD2 (6 bases). V shed 8 bases and J shed 0 bases, with 11 bases lying between them. The CDR3 length is 13 residues. Germline V gene lookup returns CDR1 LGHDT and CDR2 YNNKEL (reference sequence). The CDR3 bases are TGTGCCAGCTCGTTCGGGAGCTCCTACGAGCAGTACTTC. It encodes CASSFGSSYEQYF.

The chain has TRBV4-2 and TRBJ1-5; 8 bases are a match to TRBD1. V lost 0 bases and J lost 0; bases outside the gene matches: 7. Germline CDR1 reads LGHNA; CDR2 reads YNFKEQ. This CDR3 contains 18 residues. CDR3 nucleotide sequence: TGTGCCAGCAGCCAAGAAGTATCCAGGGGGCTTAGCAATCAGCCCCAGCATTTT. Encoded protein: CASSQEVSRGLSNQPQHF.

A few counts support this clone. The gene calls are TRBV19 and TRBJ1-2; no clear D. This CDR3 spans 14 amino acids. Germline CDR1 LNHDA, CDR2 SQIVND (reference sequence). With 5 bases removed from V and 3 bases from J, the gap between germline ends came to 13 bases. The CDR3 coding sequence is TGTGCCAGTAGTCTTCGGGGAAGGGACTATGGCTACACCTTC. Translation gives CASSLRGRDYGYTF.

This clone has a single count. V gene TRBV6-4 combines with J gene TRBJ2-3; 8 nucleotides align to TRBD2. J gave up 4 bases and V 5 bases, and 11 bases lay outside the gene matches. There are 16 residues in the CDR3. CDR1 is MRHNA and CDR2 is SNTAGT in the germline V gene. CDR3 region: CASSPLGGAGADTQYF. The CDR3 nucleotides read TGTGCCAGCAGTCCCCTCGGGGGGGCGGGTGCAGATACGCAGTATTTT.

This clone was counted only a few times. The rearrangement joins TRBV7-2 to TRBJ2-7, with TRBD1 matching over 10 bases. The ends lost 5 bases at V and 3 bases at J; junction bases unmatched: 4. This CDR3 has 14 amino acids. Per germline, CDR1 SGHTA and CDR2 FQGNSA. CDR3: CASSGRTGGYEQYF. The CDR3 DNA reads as TGTGCCAGCAGCGGGCGGACAGGGGGCTACGAGCAGTACTTC.

This clone was counted a few times. The chain is built from TRBV28 and TRBJ2-7; D call uncertain. Germline V lookup: CDR1 MDHEN, CDR2 SYDVKM. This CDR3 contains 12 residues. V was shortened by 7 bases and J by 5 bases, with 12 bases between the two germline ends. The CDR3 DNA reads TGTGCCAGCACCCCCCGGGCCAACGAGCAGTACTTC. It translates to CASTPRANEQYF. The full variable domain, completed using reference TRBV28 and TRBJ2-7, is DVKVTQSSRYLVKRTGEKVFLECVQDMDHENMFWYRQDPGLGLRLIYFSYDVKMKEKGDIPEGYSVSREKKERFSLILESASTNQTSMYLCASTPRANEQYFGPGTRLTVT.